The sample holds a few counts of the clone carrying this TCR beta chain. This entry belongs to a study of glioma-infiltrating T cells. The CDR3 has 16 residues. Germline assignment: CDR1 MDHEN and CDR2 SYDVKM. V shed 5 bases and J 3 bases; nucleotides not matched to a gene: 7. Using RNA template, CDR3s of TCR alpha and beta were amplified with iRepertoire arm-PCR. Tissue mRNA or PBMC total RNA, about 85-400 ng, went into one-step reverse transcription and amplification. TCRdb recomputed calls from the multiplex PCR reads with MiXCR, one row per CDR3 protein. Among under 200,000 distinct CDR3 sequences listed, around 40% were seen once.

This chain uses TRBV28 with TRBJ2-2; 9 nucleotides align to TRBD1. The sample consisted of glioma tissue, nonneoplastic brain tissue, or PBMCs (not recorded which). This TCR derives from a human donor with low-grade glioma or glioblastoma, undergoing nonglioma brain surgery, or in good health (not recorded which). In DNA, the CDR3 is TGTGCCAGCAGTGCCACAGGGGGCTGGGACACCGGGGAGCTGTTTTTT. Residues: CASSATGGWDTGELFF.